The next 20 T cell receptor beta chains were all read from a single sample in a study of T cell responses to AZD1222 COVID-19 vaccine. Repertoires were generated with immunoSEQ multiplex PCR, while TCRdb's copy carries only in-frame clones and drops some. This table holds fewer than 200,000 clones, around nine tenths found once. This sample comprised peripheral blood, obtained 28 days after the second AZD1222 dose. These receptors came from an adult who received the AZD1222 COVID-19 vaccine.

V and J are TRBV15 and TRBJ1-1; possibly TRBD1 for D (5 bases). V was trimmed by 0 bases and J by 0 bases, leaving 11 bases between them. This CDR3 is 16 amino acids long. The V gene's germline CDR1 is LNHNV and CDR2 YYDKDF (reference sequence). This CDR3 reads CATSRDGGTLNTEAFF. In DNA form, the CDR3 reads TGTGCCACCAGCAGAGATGGGGGGACCTTGAACACTGAAGCTTTCTTT.

This chain links TRBV7-9 with TRBJ2-7; D tentatively fits TRBD1 or TRBD2 (5 bases each). In germline, CDR1 is SEHNR, CDR2 FQNEAQ (reference sequence). V lost 2 bases and J 2 bases, leaving 10 bases between the germline ends. The CDR3 is 14 residues long. CDR3 in amino acids: CASSLLGEPYEQYF. As DNA, the CDR3 is TGTGCCAGCAGCTTATTGGGGGAACCCTACGAGCAGTACTTC.

This clone has more than one count but fewer than ten. This chain uses TRBV29-1 with TRBJ2-7; perhaps TRBD1 as D (5 bases). This CDR3 has 12 residues. Germline CDR1 reads SQVTM; CDR2 reads ANQGSEA. The V end lost 3 bases, the J end lost 8 bases, and 14 bases lay between the germline ends. The CDR3 region is CSVEVNRQQQYF. In nucleotides, the CDR3 is TGCAGCGTTGAGGTGAACCGACAGCAGCAGTACTTC.

This sequence joins TRBV27 and TRBJ1-5, with 8 bases fitting TRBD1. The CDR3 is 19 residues long. Germline V CDR1 and CDR2: MNHEY, SMNVEV (reference sequence). J was trimmed by 7 bases and V by 5 bases; bases with no gene match: 22. DNA for the CDR3: TGTGCCAGCAGTCCGAACAAATTAGGACAGGGAAGTTTTAGACAGCCCCAGCATTTT. Its translation: CASSPNKLGQGSFRQPQHF.

The chain employs TRBV6-5 and TRBJ1-1; D call uncertain. The CDR3 length is 13 residues. The V end lost 6 bases, the J end lost 1 base, and 9 bases lay between the germline ends. The germline V gene encodes CDR1 MNHEY and CDR2 SVGAGI. This CDR3 is CASSNRGNTEAFF. CDR3 nucleotide sequence: TGTGCCAGCAGCAACCGGGGGAACACTGAAGCTTTCTTT.

This chain links TRBV30 with TRBJ1-5; D possibly corresponds to TRBD1 (6 bases). Trimming shortened V by 1 base and J by 6 bases, and 10 bases separated the two germline ends. Germline loops: CDR1 GTSNPN, CDR2 SVGIG (reference sequence). The CDR3 has 13 residues. CDR3 loop: CAWSGGPSQPQHF. DNA of the CDR3: TGTGCCTGGAGTGGGGGGCCCTCTCAGCCCCAGCATTTT.

V usage is TRBV19 and J usage is TRBJ1-1; 12 bases align to TRBD1. Per germline, CDR1 LNHDA and CDR2 SQIVND (reference sequence). The ends lost 6 bases at V and 6 bases at J; junction bases unmatched: 14. The CDR3 runs to 17 residues. Written as DNA, the CDR3 is TGTGCCAGTAGGGGGGACAGGGGGCGAGGTGTCGGCCCTGAAGCTTTCTTT. Its protein is CASRGDRGRGVGPEAFF.

The rearrangement links TRBV12-3 or TRBV12-4 to TRBJ2-2; no clear D. CDR3 length: 12 amino acids. V lost 7 bases, J lost 3 bases, and 6 bases lay in between. The CDR3 region has the DNA TGTGCCAGCAAAGGTGACACCGGGGAGCTGTTTTTT. Its translation is CASKGDTGELFF.

This chain links TRBV7-7 with TRBJ2-1; D may be TRBD2 (5 bases). Germline V gives CDR1 SSHAT, CDR2 FNYEAQ (reference sequence). The V gene lost 5 bases and the J gene lost 3 bases, with 17 bases spanning the gap. The CDR3 runs 16 residues. The CDR3 DNA is TGTGCCAGCAGCCCCAGCGCGGGCCCAATCTACAATGAGCAGTTCTTC. Translated: CASSPSAGPIYNEQFF.

V gene TRBV4-1 combines with J gene TRBJ2-1; 11 bases map to TRBD2. The length of the CDR3 is 20 residues. Germline CDR1 and CDR2: MGHRA and YSYEKL. V dropped 0 bases and J dropped 0; count of bases not matched to a gene: 10. This CDR3 reads CASSQDNKLAGGLSYNEQFF. DNA of the CDR3: TGCGCCAGCAGCCAAGATAATAAGCTAGCGGGGGGCCTCTCCTACAATGAGCAGTTCTTC.

This rearrangement joins TRBV6-2 or TRBV6-3 to TRBJ1-1, with D uncertain. The CDR3 totals 14 residues. Germline CDR1 MNHEY, CDR2 SVGEGT. Trimming left V 6 bases short and J 4 bases short, with 15 bases between. The CDR3 sequence is CASSRTMASTEAFF. CDR3 bases: TGTGCCAGCAGCCGGACCATGGCGAGCACTGAAGCTTTCTTT.

The J gene is TRBJ2-7, the V gene TRBV5-1, with a weak D call TRBD2 (5 bases). This CDR3 has 14 residues. V lost 0 bases, J lost 2 bases, and 9 bases lay in between. The germline CDR1 and CDR2 sequences are SGHRS and YFSETQ. Written as DNA, the CDR3 is TGCGCCAGCAGCTTGGCCAGCGGTACCTACGAGCAGTACTTC. It specifies CASSLASGTYEQYF. The full variable domain, its missing parts supplied by reference TRBV5-1 and TRBJ2-7, is KAGVTQTPRYLIKTRGQQVTLSCSPISGHRSVSWYQQTPGQGLQFLFEYFSETQRNKGNFPGRFSGRQFSNSRSEMNVSTLELGDSALYLCASSLASGTYEQYFGPGTRLTVT.

This clone occurred a few times. V usage is TRBV7-3 and J usage is TRBJ2-7; 7 bases agree with TRBD1. The CDR3 has 13 residues. CDR1 and CDR2 (germline): SGHTA, FQGTGA. Unmatched junction bases numbered 7, after V lost 5 bases and J lost 6 bases. CDR3 in amino acids: CASSAETGREQYF. CDR3 bases: TGTGCCAGCAGCGCAGAGACAGGGCGCGAGCAGTACTTC.

V and J are TRBV5-5 and TRBJ2-5; no reliable D call. The V gene lost 5 bases and the J gene lost 4 bases, with 21 bases spanning the gap. Germline V gives CDR1 SGHKS, CDR2 YYEKEE (reference sequence). The CDR3 length is 16 residues. The CDR3 is CASSSPGHHLGETQYF. In DNA form, the CDR3 reads TGTGCCAGCAGTTCACCGGGCCATCACCTGGGAGAGACCCAGTACTTC.

V gene TRBV9 combines with J gene TRBJ1-1; the D is unclear. Germline V CDR1 and CDR2: SGDLS, YYNGEE. The CDR3 consists of 15 residues. V shed 0 bases and J shed 1 base, with 10 bases lying between them. CDR3 in amino acids: CASSVADGPNTEAFF. In nucleotides, the CDR3 is TGTGCCAGCAGCGTAGCTGACGGCCCGAACACTGAAGCTTTCTTT.

The chain carries TRBV5-1 and TRBJ2-2; a weak D match, TRBD1 (6 bases). CDR1 SGHRS and CDR2 YFSETQ come from the germline V gene. This CDR3 spans 13 amino acids. The V end was cut by 7 bases, the J end by 5 bases, with 12 bases between. CDR3 in DNA: TGCGCCAGCGACGAACAGGGAACCGGGGAGCTGTTTTTT. This codes for CASDEQGTGELFF.

As to this clone: Different DNA sequences within this sample yield the same CDR3. The genes are TRBV13 and TRBJ1-5, with D possibly matching TRBD1 (6 bases). The germline V and J ends were trimmed by 2 bases and 2 bases, with 10 bases remaining between them. The CDR3 runs 15 residues. Per the germline V gene, CDR1 is PRHDT and CDR2 is FYEKMQ (reference sequence). In DNA, the CDR3 is TGTGCCAGCAGCTTACGCAGGGGAGGCAATCAGCCCCAGCATTTT. Translating gives CASSLRRGGNQPQHF.

The chain combines TRBV11-3 with TRBJ2-7, with a possible D match to TRBD1 (5 bases). This CDR3 is built from 14 residues. The V end lost 1 base, the J end lost 0 bases, and 7 bases lay between the germline ends. Germline CDR1 is SGHNT and CDR2 is YENEEA. Here the CDR3 DNA reads TGTGCCAGCAGCTTAGGACAGCCCTCCTACGAGCAGTACTTC. Protein sequence: CASSLGQPSYEQYF. Full variable domain (remainder filled in from reference TRBV11-3 and TRBJ2-7): EAGVVQSPRYKIIEKKQPVAFWCNPISGHNTLYWYLQNLGQGPELLIRYENEEAVDDSQLPKDRFSAERLKGVDSTLKIQPAELGDSAVYLCASSLGQPSYEQYFGPGTRLTVT.

This chain connects TRBV7-2 to TRBJ2-7; the D gene is possibly TRBD2 (5 bases). This CDR3 comprises 14 residues. CDR1 SGHTA and CDR2 FQGNSA come from the germline V gene. V was pared by 6 bases and J by 2 bases, with 14 bases between. The CDR3 loop reads CASRQPGEAYEQYF. The CDR3 DNA reads TGTGCCAGCAGGCAACCCGGGGAAGCCTACGAGCAGTACTTC.

This clone was picked up one time. The chain is built from TRBV30 and TRBJ1-3, with unresolved D. Germline values: CDR1 GTSNPN, CDR2 SVGIG (reference sequence). The CDR3 runs to 14 residues. V was pared by 4 bases and J by 2 bases, with 12 bases between. As DNA, the CDR3 is TGTGCCTGGAATGTTGGCGGTGCTGGAAACACCATATATTTT. Translating it yields CAWNVGGAGNTIYF.